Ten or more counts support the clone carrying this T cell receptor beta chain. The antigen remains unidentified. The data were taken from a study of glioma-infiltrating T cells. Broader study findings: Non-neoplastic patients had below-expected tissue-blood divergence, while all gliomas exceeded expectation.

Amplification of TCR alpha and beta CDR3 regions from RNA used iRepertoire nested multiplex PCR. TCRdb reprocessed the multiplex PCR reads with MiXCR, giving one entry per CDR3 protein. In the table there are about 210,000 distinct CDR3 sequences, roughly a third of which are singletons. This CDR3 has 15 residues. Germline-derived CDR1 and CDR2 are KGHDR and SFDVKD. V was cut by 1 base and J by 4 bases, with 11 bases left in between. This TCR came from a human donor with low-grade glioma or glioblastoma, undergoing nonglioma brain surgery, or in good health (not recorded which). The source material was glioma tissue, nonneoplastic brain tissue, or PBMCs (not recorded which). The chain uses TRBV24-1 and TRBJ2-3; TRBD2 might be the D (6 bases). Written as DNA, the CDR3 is TGTGCCACCAGTGATTTTGCGGGGCCTGCAGATACGCAGTATTTT. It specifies CATSDFAGPADTQYF.